A single sample gave rise to the 15 T cell receptor beta chains below, sequenced in a study of CD8 T cells in Susac syndrome. With random hexamers, reverse transcription was performed on roughly 0.45 to 1 ug of RNA. In TCRdb, the immunoSEQ multiplex PCR reads were re-called with MiXCR into one record per CDR3 protein. The data hold 120,000 to 150,000 distinct CDR3 sequences, with around 94% observed a single time. Sequenced input: CD4+ T cells from PBMCs. The receptors originated from a human donor in good health.

The chain links TRBV28 to TRBJ2-5; 8 positions agree with TRBD2. The CDR3 spans 15 residues. Trimming removed 3 bases from V and 4 bases from J; junction bases left unmatched: 7. Germline CDR1 MDHEN, CDR2 SYDVKM. This CDR3 is CASSFIGRAVETQYF. In DNA, the CDR3 is TGTGCCAGCAGTTTCATCGGGAGGGCAGTAGAGACCCAGTACTTC.

The chain employs TRBV3-1 and TRBJ1-2; D is undetermined. With 4 bases removed from V and 7 bases from J, the gap between germline ends came to 19 bases. The CDR3 is 15 residues long. CDR1 LGHDT and CDR2 YNNKEL come from the germline V gene (reference sequence). CDR3 nucleotides: TGTGCCAGCAGCCCTAGCGAGATCGTAGAGAGTGGCTACACCTTC. Protein sequence: CASSPSEIVESGYTF.

The chain combines TRBV9 with TRBJ2-1; the match to TRBD2 covers 13 bases. The CDR3 extends over 18 amino acids. Losses at the gene ends were 0 bases for V and 1 base for J; bases not matched to a gene: 4. CDR1 SGDLS and CDR2 YYNGEE come from the germline V gene. The CDR3 sequence is CASSVARTSGSSYNEQFF. The CDR3 nucleotides read TGTGCCAGCAGCGTAGCACGGACTAGCGGGAGTTCCTACAATGAGCAGTTCTTC.

The rearrangement uses TRBV6-2 or TRBV6-3 and TRBJ1-2; D unresolved. With 7 bases removed from V and 4 bases from J, the gap between germline ends came to 25 bases. The CDR3 is 17 amino acids. Germline CDR1 is MNHEY and CDR2 is SVGEGT. The CDR3 is CASTRPTRASEGYGYTF. In DNA form, the CDR3 reads TGTGCCAGCACCCGCCCCACCCGGGCCTCGGAGGGCTATGGCTACACCTTC.

V and J are TRBV3-1 and TRBJ2-2; no clear D. The CDR3 sequence is 14 residues long. V was pared by 0 bases and J by 7 bases, with 9 bases between. The V gene's germline CDR1 is LGHDT and CDR2 YNNKEL (reference sequence). The CDR3 protein is CASSQEWDIGELFF. The CDR3 coding sequence is TGTGCCAGCAGCCAAGAATGGGATATCGGGGAGCTGTTTTTT.

The rearrangement joins TRBV19 to TRBJ2-3; 11 nucleotides align to TRBD2. Germline V gene data show CDR1 as LNHDA and CDR2 as SQIVND (reference sequence). The junction had 17 bases not matched to a gene; V was cut back by 6 bases and J by 6 bases. This CDR3 is 18 amino acids long. In DNA, the CDR3 is TGTGCCAGTAGGAGGACTAGCGGGCAGAAGGTAGGACCCGATACGCAGTATTTT. It yields the protein CASRRTSGQKVGPDTQYF.

V usage is TRBV19 and J usage is TRBJ2-5, with D hard to call. Germline V gives CDR1 LNHDA, CDR2 SQIVND (reference sequence). The CDR3 consists of 15 residues. The germline V and J ends were trimmed by 0 bases and 5 bases, with 13 bases remaining between them. The CDR3 DNA reads TGTGCCAGTAGTATAGAAGGGCTGGACCGTGAGACCCAGTACTTC. Translated: CASSIEGLDRETQYF.

The chain recombines TRBV20-1 with TRBJ2-1; TRBD2 agrees at 7 bases. The CDR3 length is 15 residues. Per germline, CDR1 DFQATT and CDR2 SNEGSKA (reference sequence). Unmatched junction bases numbered 4, after V lost 1 base and J lost 1 base. This CDR3 is CSARGRAGSYNEQFF. In DNA form, the CDR3 reads TGCAGTGCTAGAGGCCGAGCGGGATCCTACAATGAGCAGTTCTTC.

This clonotype was found once. The J gene is TRBJ2-7, the V gene TRBV13; D unresolved. Trimming removed 4 bases at V and 2 bases at J, with 9 bases between. The CDR3 consists of 13 residues. Germline V gene data show CDR1 as PRHDT and CDR2 as FYEKMQ (reference sequence). In DNA, the CDR3 is TGTGCCAGCAGCTCCGCGTCCGCCTACGAGCAGTACTTC. Translated: CASSSASAYEQYF.

The rearrangement uses TRBV12-3 or TRBV12-4 and TRBJ2-1; 11 bases match TRBD2. V lost 6 bases, J lost 12 bases, and 16 bases stayed unmatched. The CDR3 has 16 amino acids. The CDR3 sequence is CASRPEGIAGGPGQFF. In DNA form, the CDR3 reads TGTGCCAGCAGGCCCGAAGGGATAGCGGGAGGGCCGGGGCAGTTCTTC.

The chain couples TRBV18 to TRBJ1-2; a possible D gene is TRBD1 (5 bases). Trimming cost V 6 bases and J 8 bases, with 13 bases left between them. Germline V gene lookup returns CDR1 KGHSH and CDR2 LQKENI. The CDR3 contains 12 residues. The CDR3 loop reads CASSRVSEGYTF. As DNA, the CDR3 is TGTGCCAGCTCCAGGGTGTCTGAAGGCTACACCTTC. The full variable domain, rest sourced from reference TRBV18 and TRBJ1-2, is NAGVMQNPRHLVRRRGQEARLRCSPMKGHSHVYWYRQLPEEGLKFMVYLQKENIIDESGMPKERFSAEFPKEGPSILRIQQVVRGDSAAYFCASSRVSEGYTFGSGTRLTVV.

V is TRBV6-2 or TRBV6-3 and J is TRBJ2-7; D gene uncertain. V gave up 4 bases and J gave up 6 bases, with 13 bases separating them. From germline, CDR1 is MNHEY and CDR2 SVGEGT. The CDR3 runs to 13 residues. The chain's CDR3 is CASSSNPGVEQYF. Here the CDR3 DNA reads TGTGCCAGCAGTTCCAACCCTGGTGTCGAGCAGTACTTC.

This chain links TRBV29-1 with TRBJ2-1, with a possible D match to TRBD1 (6 bases). Trimming left V 3 bases short and J 4 bases short, with 16 bases between. The CDR3 spans 15 residues. Germline assignment: CDR1 SQVTM and CDR2 ANQGSEA. CDR3 amino acids: CSVEGRDTAYNEQFF. In DNA form, the CDR3 reads TGCAGCGTTGAGGGTCGGGACACTGCTTACAATGAGCAGTTCTTC.

The chain uses TRBV25-1 and TRBJ2-4; D is undetermined. CDR3 length equals 14 residues. Germline CDR1 reads MGHDK; CDR2 reads SYGVNS. V dropped 4 bases and J dropped 0 bases, with 7 bases sitting between them. DNA of the CDR3: TGTGCCAGCAGTGGGGGTATAGCCAAAAACATTCAGTACTTC. Amino acids: CASSGGIAKNIQYF. Supplemented by reference TRBV25-1 and TRBJ2-4, the full variable domain reads EADIYQTPRYLVIGTGKKITLECSQTMGHDKMYWYQQDPGMELHLIHYSYGVNSTEKGDLSSESTVSRIRTEHFPLTLESARPSHTSQYLCASSGGIAKNIQYFGAGTRLSVL.

The chain combines TRBV6-6 with TRBJ1-1, with a weak D call TRBD1 (5 bases). V lost 6 bases and J lost 0, with 11 bases in between. The CDR3 contains 14 residues. Germline V lookup: CDR1 MNHNY, CDR2 SVGAGI (reference sequence). The CDR3 is CASRPDRVNTEAFF. As DNA, the CDR3 is TGTGCCAGCAGGCCCGACAGAGTGAACACTGAAGCTTTCTTT.